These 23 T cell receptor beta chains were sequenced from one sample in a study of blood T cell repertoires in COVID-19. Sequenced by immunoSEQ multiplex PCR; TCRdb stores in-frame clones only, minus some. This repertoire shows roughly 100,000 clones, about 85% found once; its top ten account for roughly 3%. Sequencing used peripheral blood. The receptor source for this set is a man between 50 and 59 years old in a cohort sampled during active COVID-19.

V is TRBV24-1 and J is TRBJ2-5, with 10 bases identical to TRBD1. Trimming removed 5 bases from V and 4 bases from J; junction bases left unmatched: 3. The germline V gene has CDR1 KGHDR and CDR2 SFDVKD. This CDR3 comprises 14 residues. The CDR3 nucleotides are TGTGCCACCAGTGGCGGGACAGGGGTAGAGACCCAGTACTTC. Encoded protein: CATSGGTGVETQYF.

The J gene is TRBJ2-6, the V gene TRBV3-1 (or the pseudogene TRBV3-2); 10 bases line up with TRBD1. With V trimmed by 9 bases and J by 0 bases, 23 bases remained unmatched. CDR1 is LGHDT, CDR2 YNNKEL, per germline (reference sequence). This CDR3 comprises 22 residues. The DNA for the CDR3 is TGTGCCAGTTTGGCCTCAGTTCTCACACCGGGACAGGGGACCTCTGGGGCCAACGTCCTGACTTTC. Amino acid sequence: CASLASVLTPGQGTSGANVLTF.

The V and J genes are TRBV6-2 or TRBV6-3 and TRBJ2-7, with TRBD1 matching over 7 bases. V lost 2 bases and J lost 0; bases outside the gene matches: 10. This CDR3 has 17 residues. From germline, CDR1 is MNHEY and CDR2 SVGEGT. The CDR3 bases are TGTGCCAGCAGTTACGGGACCGGGACAGCCACCTCCTACGAGCAGTACTTC. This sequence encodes CASSYGTGTATSYEQYF.

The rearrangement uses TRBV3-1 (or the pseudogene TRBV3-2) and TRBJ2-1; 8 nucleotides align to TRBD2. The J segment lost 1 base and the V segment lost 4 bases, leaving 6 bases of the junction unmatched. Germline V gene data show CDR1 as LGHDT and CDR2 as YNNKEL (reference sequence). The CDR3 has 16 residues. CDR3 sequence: CASSPPLAGSYNEQFF. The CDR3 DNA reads TGTGCCAGCAGCCCCCCTCTAGCGGGTTCCTACAATGAGCAGTTCTTC.

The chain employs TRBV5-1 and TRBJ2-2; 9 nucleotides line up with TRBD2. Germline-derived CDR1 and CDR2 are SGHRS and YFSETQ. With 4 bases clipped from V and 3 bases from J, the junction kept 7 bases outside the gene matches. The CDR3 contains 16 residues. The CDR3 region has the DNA TGCGCCAGCAGCCGACGAGGCGGGGGGGACACCGGGGAGCTGTTTTTT. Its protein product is CASSRRGGGDTGELFF.

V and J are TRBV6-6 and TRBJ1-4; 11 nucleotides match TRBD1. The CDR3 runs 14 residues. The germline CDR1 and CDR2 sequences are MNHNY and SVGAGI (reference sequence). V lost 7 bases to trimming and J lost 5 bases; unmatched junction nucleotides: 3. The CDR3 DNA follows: TGTGCCAGCATCCGGGACAGGGGGAATGAAAAACTGTTTTTT. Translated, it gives CASIRDRGNEKLFF.

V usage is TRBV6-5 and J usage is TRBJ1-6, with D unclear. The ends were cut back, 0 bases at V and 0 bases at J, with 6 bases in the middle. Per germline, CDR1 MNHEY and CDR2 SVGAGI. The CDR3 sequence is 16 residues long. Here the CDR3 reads CASSYSRSSYNSPLHF. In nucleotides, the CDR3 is TGTGCCAGCAGTTACTCAAGGAGCTCCTATAATTCACCCCTCCACTTT.

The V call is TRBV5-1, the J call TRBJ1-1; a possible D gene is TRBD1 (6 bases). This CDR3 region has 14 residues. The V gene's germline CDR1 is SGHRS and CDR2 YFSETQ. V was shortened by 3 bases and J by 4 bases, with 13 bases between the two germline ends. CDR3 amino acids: CASSSGQGGTEAFF. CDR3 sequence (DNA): TGCGCCAGCAGCTCCGGACAAGGGGGCACTGAAGCTTTCTTT.

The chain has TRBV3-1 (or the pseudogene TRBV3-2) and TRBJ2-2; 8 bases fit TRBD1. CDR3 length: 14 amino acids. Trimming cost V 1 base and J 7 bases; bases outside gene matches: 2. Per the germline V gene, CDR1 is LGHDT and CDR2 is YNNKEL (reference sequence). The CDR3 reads CASSQAGGFGELFF. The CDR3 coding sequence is TGTGCCAGCAGCCAAGCAGGGGGCTTCGGGGAGCTGTTTTTT.

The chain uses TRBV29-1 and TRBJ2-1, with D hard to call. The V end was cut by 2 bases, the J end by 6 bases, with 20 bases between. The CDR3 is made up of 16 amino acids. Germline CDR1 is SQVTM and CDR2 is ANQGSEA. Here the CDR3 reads CSVETPTDYVVNEQFF. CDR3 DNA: TGCAGCGTTGAAACCCCCACAGATTACGTGGTCAATGAGCAGTTCTTC.

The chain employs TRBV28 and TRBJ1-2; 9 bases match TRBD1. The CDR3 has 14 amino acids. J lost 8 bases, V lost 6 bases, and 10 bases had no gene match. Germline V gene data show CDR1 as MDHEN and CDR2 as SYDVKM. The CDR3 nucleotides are TGTGCCAGCAGCGTAAGGGACAGGGAACGCGGCTACACCTTC. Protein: CASSVRDRERGYTF.

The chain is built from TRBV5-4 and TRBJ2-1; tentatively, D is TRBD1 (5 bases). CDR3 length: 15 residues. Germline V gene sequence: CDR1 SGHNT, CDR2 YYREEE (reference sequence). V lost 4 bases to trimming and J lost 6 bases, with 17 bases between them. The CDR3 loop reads CASSNRQLVSNEQFF. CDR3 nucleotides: TGTGCCAGCAGCAACCGACAGTTGGTCTCCAATGAGCAGTTCTTC.

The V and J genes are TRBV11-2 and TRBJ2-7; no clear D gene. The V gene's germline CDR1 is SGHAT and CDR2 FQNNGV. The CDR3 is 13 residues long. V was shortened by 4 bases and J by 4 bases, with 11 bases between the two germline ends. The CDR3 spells CASSYGAQYEQYV. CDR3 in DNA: TGTGCCAGCAGCTACGGAGCCCAGTACGAGCAGTACGTC.

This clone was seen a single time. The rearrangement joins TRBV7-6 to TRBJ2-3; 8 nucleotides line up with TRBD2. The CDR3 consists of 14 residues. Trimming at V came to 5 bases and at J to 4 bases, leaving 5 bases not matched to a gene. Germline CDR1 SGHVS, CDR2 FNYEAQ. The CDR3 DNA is TGTGCCAGCAGCGAAGCGGGGGTGGCAGATACGCAGTATTTT. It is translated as CASSEAGVADTQYF.

The CDR3 spells CATSRDRQGADTEAFF. DNA for the CDR3: TGTGCCACCAGCAGAGATCGCCAGGGGGCGGACACTGAAGCTTTCTTT. The chain uses TRBV15 and TRBJ1-1; 8 positions match TRBD1. Losses at the gene ends were 0 bases for V and 3 bases for J; bases not matched to a gene: 6. This CDR3 is 16 amino acids long. The germline V gene encodes CDR1 LNHNV and CDR2 YYDKDF (reference sequence).

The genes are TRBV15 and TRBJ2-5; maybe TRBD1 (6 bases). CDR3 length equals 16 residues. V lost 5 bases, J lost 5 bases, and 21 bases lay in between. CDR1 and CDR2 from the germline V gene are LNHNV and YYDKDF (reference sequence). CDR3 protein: CATSARHGQFWETQYF. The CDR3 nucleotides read TGTGCCACCAGCGCCCGACACGGACAGTTTTGGGAGACCCAGTACTTC.

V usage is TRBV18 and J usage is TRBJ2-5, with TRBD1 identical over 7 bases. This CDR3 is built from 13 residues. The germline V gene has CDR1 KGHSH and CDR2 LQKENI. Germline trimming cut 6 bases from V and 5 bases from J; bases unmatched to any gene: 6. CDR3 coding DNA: TGTGCCAGCTCGCGACAGGGTGGCGAGACCCAGTACTTC. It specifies CASSRQGGETQYF.

CDR3: CASSPTDRQETQYF. The CDR3 DNA reads as TGTGCCAGCAGCCCCACGGACAGGCAAGAGACCCAGTACTTC. The chain is built from TRBV13 and TRBJ2-5; 7 nucleotides align to TRBD1. Germline CDR1 PRHDT, CDR2 FYEKMQ (reference sequence). With 5 bases clipped from V and 2 bases from J, the junction kept 5 bases outside the gene matches. This CDR3 has 14 residues.

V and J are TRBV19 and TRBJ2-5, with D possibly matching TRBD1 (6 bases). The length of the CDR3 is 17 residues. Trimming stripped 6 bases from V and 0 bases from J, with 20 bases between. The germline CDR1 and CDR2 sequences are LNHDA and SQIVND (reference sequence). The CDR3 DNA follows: TGTGCCAGTAGCAACAACCGGGACAAATCGTACCAAGAGACCCAGTACTTC. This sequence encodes CASSNNRDKSYQETQYF.

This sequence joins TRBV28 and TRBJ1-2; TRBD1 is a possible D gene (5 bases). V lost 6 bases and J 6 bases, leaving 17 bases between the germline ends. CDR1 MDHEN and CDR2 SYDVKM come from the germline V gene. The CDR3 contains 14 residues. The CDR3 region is CASSQEAGVDGYTF. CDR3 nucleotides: TGTGCCAGCAGCCAAGAGGCGGGGGTTGATGGCTACACCTTC.

CDR3 in DNA: TGTGCCAGCAGTCCGGGAGACAGTCCCTACGAGCAGTACGTC. Amino acids: CASSPGDSPYEQYV. The genes are TRBV28 and TRBJ2-7; D perhaps matches TRBD2 (6 bases). Trimming took 5 bases from V and 2 from J, leaving 13 bases between them. This CDR3 region has 14 residues. Germline-derived CDR1 and CDR2 are MDHEN and SYDVKM.

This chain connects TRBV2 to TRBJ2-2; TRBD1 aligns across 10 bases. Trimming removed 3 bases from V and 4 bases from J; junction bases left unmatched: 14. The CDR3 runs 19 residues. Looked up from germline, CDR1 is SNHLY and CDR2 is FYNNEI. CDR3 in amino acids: CASSDPMGTGVGITGELFF. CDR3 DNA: TGTGCCAGCAGTGACCCGATGGGGACAGGGGTTGGTATCACCGGGGAGCTGTTTTTT.

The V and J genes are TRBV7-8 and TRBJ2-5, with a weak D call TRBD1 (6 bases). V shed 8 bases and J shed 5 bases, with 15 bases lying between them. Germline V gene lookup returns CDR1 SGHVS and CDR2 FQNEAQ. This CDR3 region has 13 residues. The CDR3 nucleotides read TGTGCCAGCCGGTGGCAGGGGATTGAGACCCAGTACTTC. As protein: CASRWQGIETQYF.